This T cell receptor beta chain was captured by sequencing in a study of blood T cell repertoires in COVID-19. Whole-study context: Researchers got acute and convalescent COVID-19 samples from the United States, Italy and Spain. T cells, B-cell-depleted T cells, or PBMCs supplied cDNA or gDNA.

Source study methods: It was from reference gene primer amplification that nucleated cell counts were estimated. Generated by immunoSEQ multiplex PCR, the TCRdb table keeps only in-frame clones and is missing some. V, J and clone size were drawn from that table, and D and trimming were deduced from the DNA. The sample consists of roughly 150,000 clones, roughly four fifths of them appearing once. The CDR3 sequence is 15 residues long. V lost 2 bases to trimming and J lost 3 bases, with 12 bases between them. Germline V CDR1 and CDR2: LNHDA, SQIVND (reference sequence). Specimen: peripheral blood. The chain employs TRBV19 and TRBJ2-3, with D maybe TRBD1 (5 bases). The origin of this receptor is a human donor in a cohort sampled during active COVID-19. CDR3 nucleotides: TGTGCCAGTAGTATATTAGGGGTCCAGACAGATACGCAGTATTTT. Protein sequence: CASSILGVQTDTQYF.